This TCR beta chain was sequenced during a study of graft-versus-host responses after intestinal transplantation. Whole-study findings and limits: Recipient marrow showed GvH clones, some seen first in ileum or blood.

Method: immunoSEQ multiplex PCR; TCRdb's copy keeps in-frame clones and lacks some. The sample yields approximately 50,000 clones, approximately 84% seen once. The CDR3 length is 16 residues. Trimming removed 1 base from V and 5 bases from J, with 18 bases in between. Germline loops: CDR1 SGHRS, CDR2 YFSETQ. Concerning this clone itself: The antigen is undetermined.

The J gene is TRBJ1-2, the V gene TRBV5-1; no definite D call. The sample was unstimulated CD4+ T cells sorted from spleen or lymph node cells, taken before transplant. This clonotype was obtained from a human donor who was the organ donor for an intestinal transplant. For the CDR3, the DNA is TGCGCCAGCAGCTTGTCGGGTCAGACCGCGCGTTATGGCTACACCTTC. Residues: CASSLSGQTARYGYTF.